This T cell receptor beta chain was sequenced in a study of cytomegalovirus exposure and HLA in healthy donors. Remarks on this clone: Its antigen is currently unknown.

Whole-study findings and limits: Across donors, most TCRs were seen rarely, yet some public ones were widespread. In an earlier analysis, in 620 or so donors, most V segments appeared productive either ~87% or ~30% of the time.

The PCR used 60 Vbeta and 13 Jbeta primers. The assay was immunoSEQ multiplex PCR, and TCRdb's table has in-frame clones only and misses some. The table includes about 130,000 clones, about 80% detected once. V shed 7 bases and J 4 bases; nucleotides not matched to a gene: 9. The CDR3 length is 15 residues. Germline loops: CDR1 MNHEY, CDR2 SMNVEV (reference sequence). The receptor was derived from a woman aged 50 to 60 in good health and CMV-seronegative. The sequencing sample was made of PBMCs. The V gene is TRBV27, the J gene TRBJ2-7; the match to TRBD1 covers 11 bases. CDR3 sequence: CASNDGTGGWYEQYF. The DNA of the CDR3 is TGTGCCAGCAACGACGGGACAGGGGGTTGGTACGAGCAGTACTTC.